These 25 T cell receptor beta chains came from one sample sequenced in a study of blood T cell repertoires in COVID-19 (dated by TCRdb to 2020 to 2021). The library was obtained by the immunoSEQ multiplex PCR assay. Not all clones reach the TCRdb copy of this immuneACCESS table, which keeps in-frame sequences only. Checked studies attribute under half of the gap to unresolved V genes and leave the rest unexplained. The sample yields more than 300,000 clones; approximately 90% were counted once. The ten largest clones capture roughly 3.5% of the sample. The specimen was peripheral blood. These receptors came from a young woman who had recovered from COVID-19.

The rearrangement links TRBV12-2 to TRBJ2-6; TRBD1, the D gene given by the table, was not confirmed from the DNA. TRBV12-2 is an annotated pseudogene. There are 15 residues in the CDR3. CDR3 in amino acids: CASRLRGRGANVLTF. For the CDR3, the DNA is TGTGCAAGTCGACTCAGGGGGCGTGGGGCCAACGTCCTGACTTTC.

The chain carries TRBV9 and TRBJ2-2; D remains unclear. Germline-derived CDR1 and CDR2 are SGDLS and YYNGEE. V was trimmed by 0 bases and J by 0 bases, leaving 6 bases between them. This CDR3 spans 15 amino acids. The CDR3 DNA sequence: TGTGCCAGCAGCGTAGATGGCACGAACACCGGGGAGCTGTTTTTT. This translates into CASSVDGTNTGELFF. Drawing the rest from reference TRBV9 and TRBJ2-2, the complete variable domain is DSGVTQTPKHLITATGQRVTLRCSPRSGDLSVYWYQQSLDQGLQFLIQYYNGEERAKGNILERFSAQQFPDLHSELNLSSLELGDSALYFCASSVDGTNTGELFFGEGSRLTVL.

The chain joins TRBV30 to TRBJ1-3; D call uncertain. Trimming stripped 3 bases from V and 1 base from J, with 7 bases between. The CDR3 extends over 13 amino acids. Per germline, CDR1 GTSNPN and CDR2 SVGIG (reference sequence). The CDR3 reads CAWRGGSGNTIYF. In nucleotides, the CDR3 is TGTGCCTGGAGGGGAGGGTCTGGAAACACCATATATTTT. Together with reference TRBV30 and TRBJ1-3, the CDR3 gives the full variable domain: SQTIHQWPATLVQPVGSPLSLECTVEGTSNPNLYWYRQAAGRGLQLLFYSVGIGQISSEVPQNLSASRPQDRQFILSSKKLLLSDSGFYLCAWRGGSGNTIYFGEGSWLTVV.

This clone was found once. The chain combines TRBV10-1 with TRBJ2-1; 7 bases align to TRBD1. The CDR3 runs to 14 residues. CDR1 and CDR2 (germline): WNHNN, SYGVQD (reference sequence). With V trimmed by 3 bases and J by 9 bases, 8 bases remained unmatched. The CDR3 here is CASSDARQGPEQFF. The CDR3 DNA sequence: TGCGCCAGCAGTGACGCCAGACAGGGACCTGAGCAGTTCTTC.

In its sample, this clone was seen once. This rearrangement joins TRBV6-5 to TRBJ2-2; D is possibly TRBD2 (5 bases). CDR1 and CDR2 from the germline V gene are MNHEY and SVGAGI. The CDR3 spans 14 residues. Trimming stripped 6 bases from V and 7 bases from J, with 15 bases between. The CDR3 coding sequence is TGTGCCAGCAGCTACAGACGACTAATCGGGGAGCTGTTTTTT. Its protein is CASSYRRLIGELFF.

The chain links TRBV7-9 to TRBJ1-4; D might be TRBD1 (5 bases). CDR1 is SEHNR, CDR2 FQNEAQ, per germline (reference sequence). This CDR3 comprises 15 residues. Trimming left V 0 bases short and J 1 base short, with 6 bases between. CDR3 residues: CASSLAGRTNEKLFF. The CDR3 nucleotides are TGTGCCAGCAGCTTAGCGGGGCGAACTAATGAAAAACTGTTTTTT.

The V call is TRBV6-2 or TRBV6-3, the J call TRBJ2-4; 12 bases are a match to TRBD2. CDR3 length: 17 amino acids. The V gene end was trimmed by 6 bases and the J gene end by 0 bases; junction bases not matched to a gene: 6. Germline V CDR1 and CDR2: MNHEY, SVGEGT. Here the CDR3 reads CASSRGLAGLAKNIQYF. CDR3 DNA: TGTGCCAGCAGCCGCGGACTAGCGGGGCTAGCCAAAAACATTCAGTACTTC.

The chain carries TRBV19 and TRBJ1-5; a weak D match, TRBD1 (5 bases). V lost 3 bases to trimming and J lost 2 bases, with 23 bases between them. The CDR3 contains 19 residues. Per the germline V gene, CDR1 is LNHDA and CDR2 is SQIVND (reference sequence). The CDR3 reads CASSIVRRAQWFGNQPQHF. In DNA form, the CDR3 reads TGTGCCAGTAGTATCGTGCGCAGGGCCCAATGGTTTGGCAATCAGCCCCAGCATTTT.

For the CDR3, the DNA is TGTGCCAGCAGGCGACAGGGGGGAGGCAAAAACATTCAGTACTTC. This gives the protein CASRRQGGGKNIQYF. The J gene is TRBJ2-4, the V gene TRBV27, with 9 bases identical to TRBD1. After removal of 6 bases from V and 3 bases from J, the junction contained 6 bases not matched to a gene. The CDR3 length is 15 residues. The germline CDR1 and CDR2 sequences are MNHEY and SMNVEV (reference sequence).

This chain links TRBV12-5 with TRBJ2-1; TRBD2 matches at 10 bases. Germline V CDR1 and CDR2: LGHNT, FRNRAP. Trimming took 6 bases from V and 7 from J; bases not matched to a gene: 9. CDR3 length: 15 amino acids. Written as DNA, the CDR3 is TGTGCTAGTGGCAGACTAGCGGGTTTCTATAATGAGCAGTTCTTC. Protein: CASGRLAGFYNEQFF.

The CDR3 nucleotides are TGTGCCACCAGCAGAGTGGGCCTGGTTTATGGCTACACCTTC. Encoded protein: CATSRVGLVYGYTF. V and J are TRBV15 and TRBJ1-2; no definite D call. Germline V gene data show CDR1 as LNHNV and CDR2 as YYDKDF (reference sequence). The CDR3 extends over 14 amino acids. V was trimmed by 1 base and J by 5 bases, leaving 11 bases between them.

The chain joins TRBV4-3 to TRBJ2-3; 10 bases are a match to TRBD2. The CDR3 has 17 amino acids. Per the germline V gene, CDR1 is LGHNA and CDR2 is YSLEER. With 4 bases clipped from V and 5 bases from J, the junction kept 12 bases outside the gene matches. The CDR3 sequence: CASSRSRPSGSGDTQYF. The CDR3 coding sequence is TGCGCCAGCAGCCGAAGTCGGCCTAGCGGGAGTGGAGATACGCAGTATTTT.

The chain combines TRBV5-1 with TRBJ1-1; 10 bases map to TRBD1. The CDR3 is 15 residues long. CDR1 and CDR2 from the germline V gene are SGHRS and YFSETQ. J gave up 1 base and V 3 bases, and 3 bases lay outside the gene matches. The CDR3 here is CASSYGDRGNTEAFF. For the CDR3, the DNA is TGCGCCAGCAGCTATGGGGACAGGGGGAACACTGAAGCTTTCTTT. Looking up the rest from reference TRBV5-1 and TRBJ1-1 gives the full variable domain: KAGVTQTPRYLIKTRGQQVTLSCSPISGHRSVSWYQQTPGQGLQFLFEYFSETQRNKGNFPGRFSGRQFSNSRSEMNVSTLELGDSALYLCASSYGDRGNTEAFFGQGTRLTVV.

The chain joins TRBV5-1 to TRBJ1-3, with TRBD1 matching 7 bases. The germline CDR1 and CDR2 sequences are SGHRS and YFSETQ. V dropped 4 bases and J dropped 2; count of bases not matched to a gene: 9. This CDR3 has 16 residues. DNA for the CDR3: TGCGCCAGCAGCGGAGAGACAGGGTTGACTGGAAACACCATATATTTT. Its translation is CASSGETGLTGNTIYF.

V is TRBV19 and J is TRBJ2-1, with a weak D call TRBD1 (5 bases). Trimming removed 1 base from V and 4 bases from J, with 17 bases in between. CDR1 and CDR2 from the germline V gene are LNHDA and SQIVND (reference sequence). This CDR3 region has 17 residues. The CDR3 DNA follows: TGTGCCAGTAGTATAGTCTCTCGTCTGGGGCGATACAATGAGCAGTTCTTC. Translated: CASSIVSRLGRYNEQFF.

The chain employs TRBV7-9 and TRBJ2-1, with TRBD2 matching 9 bases. J was trimmed by 5 bases and V by 3 bases; bases with no gene match: 14. Germline values: CDR1 SEHNR, CDR2 FQNEAQ (reference sequence). There are 18 residues in the CDR3. CDR3 bases: TGTGCCAGCAGCTTTTTCGTTGTTGAGACTAGCGGTAACAATGAGCAGTTCTTC. Its translation is CASSFFVVETSGNNEQFF. The variable domain in full, completed from reference TRBV7-9 and TRBJ2-1, reads DTGVSQNPRHKITKRGQNVTFRCDPISEHNRLYWYRQTLGQGPEFLTYFQNEAQLEKSRLLSDRFSAERPKGSFSTLEIQRTEQGDSAMYLCASSFFVVETSGNNEQFFGPGTRLTVL.

This chain uses TRBV27 with TRBJ2-1, with 8 bases identical to TRBD2. Germline CDR1 is MNHEY and CDR2 is SMNVEV (reference sequence). This CDR3 spans 15 amino acids. The V segment lost 4 bases and the J segment 7 bases; nucleotides outside the gene matches: 9. CDR3 DNA: TGTGCCAGCAGTTGGACTAGCACCCCTAGGAATGAGCAGTTCTTC. This sequence encodes CASSWTSTPRNEQFF.

The V call is TRBV10-2, the J call TRBJ1-1; 7 bases fit TRBD1. The CDR3 runs 13 residues. The germline gives CDR1 WSHSY, CDR2 SAAADI. With 4 bases clipped from V and 11 bases from J, the junction kept 10 bases outside the gene matches. Here the CDR3 DNA reads TGCGCCAGCAGTGGGGCTCAGGGGGTTGGGGCTTTCTTT. This codes for CASSGAQGVGAFF.

This chain links TRBV25-1 with TRBJ2-1; 9 bases map to TRBD2. Germline V lookup: CDR1 MGHDK, CDR2 SYGVNS. The CDR3 covers 14 residues. Trimming removed 2 bases from V and 15 bases from J; junction bases left unmatched: 11. The CDR3 is CASSEAATGLAVFF. CDR3 DNA sequence: TGTGCCAGCAGTGAAGCCGCGACGGGACTAGCTGTGTTCTTC.

The chain is built from TRBV15 and TRBJ1-4, with a possible D match to TRBD1 (5 bases). V was shortened by 5 bases and J by 8 bases, with 12 bases between the two germline ends. There are 13 residues in the CDR3. Germline loops: CDR1 LNHNV, CDR2 YYDKDF (reference sequence). The CDR3: CATSGGVDEKLFF. CDR3 in DNA: TGTGCCACCAGCGGGGGGGTTGACGAAAAACTGTTTTTT.

The chain employs TRBV12-5 and TRBJ2-3; 11 bases are a match to TRBD2. The CDR3 contains 18 residues. Germline CDR1 and CDR2: LGHNT and FRNRAP. V lost 0 bases to trimming and J lost 0 bases; unmatched junction nucleotides: 5. CDR3: CASGLVLAGATSTDTQYF. CDR3 DNA sequence: TGTGCTAGTGGTTTGGTACTAGCGGGGGCGACTAGCACAGATACGCAGTATTTT.

The CDR3 is CASSQEGTQGVLFF. The CDR3 DNA sequence: TGTGCCAGCAGCCAAGAGGGGACTCAAGGAGTTCTATTCTTC. The chain uses TRBV3-1 (or the pseudogene TRBV3-2) and TRBJ2-1; TRBD2 might be the D (6 bases). The CDR3 consists of 14 residues. Germline CDR1 reads LGHDT; CDR2 reads YNNKEL (reference sequence). Between the trimmed V and J ends, which lost 0 bases and 16 bases, there was a span of 19 bases.

This chain links TRBV7-9 with TRBJ2-5; 9 bases are shared with TRBD2. V shed 3 bases and J 5 bases; nucleotides not matched to a gene: 13. Germline CDR1 is SEHNR and CDR2 is FQNEAQ (reference sequence). CDR3 length: 17 amino acids. CDR3 sequence: CASSFASGLAGAETQYF. As DNA, the CDR3 is TGTGCCAGCAGCTTCGCCTCGGGACTAGCCGGGGCCGAGACCCAGTACTTC.

The chain uses TRBV19 and TRBJ1-1; possible D gene TRBD1, 6 bases. This CDR3 is built from 13 residues. V gave up 7 bases and J gave up 5 bases, with 14 bases separating them. From germline, CDR1 is LNHDA and CDR2 SQIVND (reference sequence). The chain's CDR3 is CASTQGRGTEAFF. The CDR3, as DNA: TGTGCCAGTACCCAAGGGAGGGGGACTGAAGCTTTCTTT.

The chain combines TRBV6-1 with TRBJ2-7, with D possibly being TRBD1 (5 bases). CDR3 length: 14 amino acids. Trimming stripped 2 bases from V and 0 bases from J, with 8 bases between. Germline CDR1 and CDR2: MNHNS and SASEGT. DNA of the CDR3: TGTGCCAGCAGTGAATTTAGGGGCTCCTACGAGCAGTACGTC. As protein: CASSEFRGSYEQYV.